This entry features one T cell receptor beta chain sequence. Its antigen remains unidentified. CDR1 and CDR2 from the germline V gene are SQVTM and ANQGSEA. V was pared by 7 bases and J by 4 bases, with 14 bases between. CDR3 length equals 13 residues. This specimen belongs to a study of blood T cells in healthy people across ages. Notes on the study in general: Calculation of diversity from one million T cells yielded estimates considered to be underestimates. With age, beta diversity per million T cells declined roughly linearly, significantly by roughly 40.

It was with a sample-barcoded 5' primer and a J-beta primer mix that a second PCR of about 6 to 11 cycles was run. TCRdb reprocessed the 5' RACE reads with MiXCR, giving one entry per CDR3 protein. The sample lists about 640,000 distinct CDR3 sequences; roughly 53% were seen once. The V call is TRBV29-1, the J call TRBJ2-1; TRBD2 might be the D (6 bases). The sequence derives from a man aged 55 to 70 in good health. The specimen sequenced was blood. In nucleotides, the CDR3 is TGCAGCGCCAAGGGACTCTTATACAATGAGCAGTTCTTC. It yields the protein CSAKGLLYNEQFF.